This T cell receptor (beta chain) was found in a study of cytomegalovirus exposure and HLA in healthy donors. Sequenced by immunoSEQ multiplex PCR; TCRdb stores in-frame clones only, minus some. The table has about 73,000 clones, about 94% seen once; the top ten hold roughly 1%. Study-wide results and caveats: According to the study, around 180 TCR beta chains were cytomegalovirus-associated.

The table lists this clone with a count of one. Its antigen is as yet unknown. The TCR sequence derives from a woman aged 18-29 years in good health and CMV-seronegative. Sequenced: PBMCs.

The CDR3 nucleotides are TGTGCCAGCAGCATTCGTACGACTAGCCAAGAGACCCAGTACTTC. It yields the protein CASSIRTTSQETQYF. V usage is TRBV7-9 and J usage is TRBJ2-5; possible D gene TRBD2, 6 bases. Germline CDR1 reads SEHNR; CDR2 reads FQNEAQ (reference sequence). V shed 5 bases and J shed 1 base, with 14 bases lying between them. The CDR3 loop spans 15 amino acids. Variable domain in full (rest from reference TRBV7-9 and TRBJ2-5): DTGVSQNPRHKITKRGQNVTFRCDPISEHNRLYWYRQTLGQGPEFLTYFQNEAQLEKSRLLSDRFSAERPKGSFSTLEIQRTEQGDSAMYLCASSIRTTSQETQYFGPGTRLLVL.